The 23 T cell receptor beta chains below all came from one sample that was sequenced in a study of blood T cell repertoires in COVID-19. Assay used: immunoSEQ multiplex PCR; TCRdb lists only in-frame clones, some missing. The sample holds 72,000 or so clones, 86% seen once. Sequencing used peripheral blood. All receptors derive from a woman aged 55-75 years with acute or convalescent COVID-19.

The V call is TRBV19, the J call TRBJ1-2; 10 bases are shared with TRBD1. Germline CDR1 and CDR2: LNHDA and SQIVND (reference sequence). This CDR3 has 14 amino acids. With 7 bases clipped from V and 5 bases from J, the junction kept 7 bases outside the gene matches. CDR3 residues: CASTPGTGVYGYTF. The CDR3, as DNA: TGTGCCAGTACCCCCGGGACAGGGGTTTATGGCTACACCTTC.

The chain carries TRBV6-5 and TRBJ1-3; D may be TRBD1 (5 bases). The CDR3 is made up of 16 amino acids. The germline V and J ends were trimmed by 0 bases and 1 base, with 10 bases remaining between them. Germline CDR1 reads MNHEY; CDR2 reads SVGAGI. CDR3 nucleotides: TGTGCCAGCAGTTACTCTTCGGGGGAGTCTGGAAACACCATATATTTT. It yields the protein CASSYSSGESGNTIYF.

This rearrangement joins TRBV6-5 to TRBJ1-4; 8 bases line up with TRBD1. CDR1 is MNHEY, CDR2 SVGAGI, per germline. V lost 0 bases to trimming and J lost 8 bases; unmatched junction nucleotides: 5. This CDR3 is 15 amino acids long. The CDR3 sequence is CASSYSPTGDEKLFF. CDR3 DNA sequence: TGTGCCAGCAGTTACTCACCGACAGGGGACGAAAAACTGTTTTTT.

The V gene is TRBV28, the J gene TRBJ2-1; weak D call: TRBD2 (7 bases). CDR3 length equals 16 residues. Trimming removed 8 bases from V and 0 bases from J, with 17 bases in between. In germline, CDR1 is MDHEN, CDR2 SYDVKM. The CDR3 DNA sequence: TGTGCCAGCCGACAAAAACGGGGGGCCTCCTACAATGAGCAGTTCTTC. Protein sequence: CASRQKRGASYNEQFF.

The chain employs TRBV28 and TRBJ1-2, with 9 nucleotides matching TRBD1. Germline V gives CDR1 MDHEN, CDR2 SYDVKM. This CDR3 is built from 13 residues. Unmatched junction bases numbered 0, after V lost 5 bases and J lost 2 bases. CDR3 in DNA: TGTGCCAGCAGTGACAGGGGGAACTATGGCTACACCTTC. Protein product: CASSDRGNYGYTF.

This clone is a singleton in its sample. The chain is built from TRBV11-3 and TRBJ2-3; 7 nucleotides line up with TRBD2. CDR3 size: 14 residues. V was clipped by 5 bases and J by 8 bases; unmatched bases: 10. Germline V lookup: CDR1 SGHNT, CDR2 YENEEA. The CDR3 DNA follows: TGTGCCAGCAGCCCCGGGACTAATTGGTTTACGCAGTATTTT. Translated, it gives CASSPGTNWFTQYF.

The chain joins TRBV5-1 to TRBJ1-6; a possible D gene is TRBD1 (5 bases). With 0 bases removed from V and 7 bases from J, the gap between germline ends came to 11 bases. This CDR3 has 15 residues. Germline loops: CDR1 SGHRS, CDR2 YFSETQ. CDR3 sequence (DNA): TGCGCCAGCAGCTTGGGTAGGGGAAGGAATTCACCCCTCCACTTT. This gives the protein CASSLGRGRNSPLHF.

The chain links TRBV6-1 to TRBJ1-5; TRBD1 aligns across 9 bases. The CDR3 length is 19 residues. The germline V gene encodes CDR1 MNHNS and CDR2 SASEGT. The V segment lost 2 bases and the J segment 5 bases; nucleotides outside the gene matches: 16. CDR3 region: CASSEKEWRTGALHQPQHF. The CDR3 DNA reads as TGTGCCAGCAGTGAAAAAGAATGGCGGACAGGGGCCCTTCATCAGCCCCAGCATTTT.

This chain joins TRBV28 and TRBJ2-1; possibly TRBD2 for D (6 bases). The CDR3 contains 12 residues. Per the germline V gene, CDR1 is MDHEN and CDR2 is SYDVKM. Trimming took off 5 bases at V and 9 bases at J, with 11 bases between the two ends. CDR3 nucleotides: TGTGCCAGCAGTGAACTCGGGGGTGAGCAGTTCTTC. Amino acids: CASSELGGEQFF.

The gene calls are TRBV27 and TRBJ1-2; D is possibly TRBD1 (6 bases). CDR1 MNHEY and CDR2 SMNVEV come from the germline V gene (reference sequence). The CDR3 length is 13 residues. Trimming took 5 bases from V and 8 from J, leaving 15 bases between them. The CDR3 loop reads CASSDDRSRGYTF. DNA for the CDR3: TGTGCCAGCAGTGATGACAGGTCTCGCGGCTACACCTTC.

This chain uses TRBV29-1 with TRBJ2-2, with D uncertain. In germline, CDR1 is SQVTM, CDR2 ANQGSEA. Trimming took 1 base from V and 5 from J, leaving 11 bases between them. The CDR3 has 14 amino acids. The CDR3 sequence is CSVEAISRTGELFF. CDR3 sequence (DNA): TGCAGCGTTGAAGCGATTAGCAGAACCGGGGAGCTGTTTTTT.

The V gene is TRBV3-1 (or the pseudogene TRBV3-2), the J gene TRBJ1-2; no firm D call. Between the trimmed V and J ends, which lost 4 bases and 4 bases, there was a span of 13 bases. The CDR3 runs 14 residues. The germline V gene encodes CDR1 LGHDT and CDR2 YNNKEL (reference sequence). CDR3 loop: CASSPAGGPYGYTF. CDR3 in DNA: TGTGCCAGCAGCCCCGCCGGAGGGCCCTATGGCTACACCTTC.

The chain links TRBV20-1 to TRBJ1-1; 7 bases are shared with TRBD1. The CDR3 runs to 10 residues. Germline trimming cut 4 bases from V and 11 bases from J; bases unmatched to any gene: 4. Germline CDR1 is DFQATT and CDR2 is SNEGSKA (reference sequence). CDR3 sequence (DNA): TGCAGTGCTACGGACAGGAAGGCTTTCTTT. Encoded protein: CSATDRKAFF.

This clone was found many times. The rearrangement links TRBV5-6 to TRBJ1-6; D possibly corresponds to TRBD1 (5 bases). Germline CDR1 and CDR2: SGHDT and YYEEEE. The CDR3 spans 14 residues. Trimming took 0 bases from V and 9 from J, leaving 10 bases between them. Here the CDR3 reads CASSLGDSASPLHF. The CDR3 DNA follows: TGTGCCAGCAGCTTGGGTGACAGCGCTTCACCCCTCCACTTT.

V and J are TRBV3-1 (or the pseudogene TRBV3-2) and TRBJ2-7; tentatively, D is TRBD2 (5 bases). The V gene lost 0 bases and the J gene lost 3 bases, with 6 bases spanning the gap. Germline V gives CDR1 LGHDT, CDR2 YNNKEL (reference sequence). The CDR3 length is 13 residues. CDR3 amino acids: CASSQELVYEQYF. Here the CDR3 DNA reads TGTGCCAGCAGCCAAGAACTAGTCTACGAGCAGTACTTC.

This clone was found a few times. The rearrangement joins TRBV2 to TRBJ2-5; 9 nucleotides agree with TRBD2. In germline, CDR1 is SNHLY, CDR2 FYNNEI. This CDR3 is built from 15 residues. The V gene end was trimmed by 3 bases and the J gene end by 4 bases; junction bases not matched to a gene: 6. The CDR3 DNA reads TGTGCCAGCAGTGACGGCGGGGGGGCCCCAGAGACCCAGTACTTC. This encodes CASSDGGGAPETQYF.

This chain uses TRBV13 with TRBJ1-4; TRBD1 agrees at 8 bases. Trimming took 4 bases from V and 12 from J; bases not matched to a gene: 10. This CDR3 is 14 amino acids long. Germline V gives CDR1 PRHDT, CDR2 FYEKMQ (reference sequence). The CDR3 loop reads CASSSTGVRGELFF. Here the CDR3 DNA reads TGTGCCAGCAGCTCGACAGGGGTCAGGGGGGAACTGTTTTTT.

The chain couples TRBV20-1 to TRBJ2-3; possibly TRBD2 for D (6 bases). The CDR3 has 14 residues. The germline V gene encodes CDR1 DFQATT and CDR2 SNEGSKA (reference sequence). V gave up 3 bases and J gave up 2 bases, with 12 bases separating them. The CDR3 DNA follows: TGCAGTGCTAGTTTCGCGGGGAACACAGATACGCAGTATTTT. Translation gives CSASFAGNTDTQYF.

The chain combines TRBV5-1 with TRBJ2-3; possibly TRBD1 for D (5 bases). V lost 2 bases to trimming and J lost 1 base, with 8 bases between them. The CDR3 has 14 amino acids. CDR1 is SGHRS, CDR2 YFSETQ, per germline. Here the CDR3 reads CASSFWGGTDTQYF. The CDR3 coding sequence is TGCGCCAGCAGCTTCTGGGGCGGCACAGATACGCAGTATTTT.

V usage is TRBV29-1 and J usage is TRBJ2-5; the match to TRBD1 covers 7 bases. The CDR3 sequence is 12 residues long. Germline lookup yields CDR1 SQVTM and CDR2 ANQGSEA. J gave up 4 bases and V 2 bases, and 1 base lay outside the gene matches. CDR3 sequence reads: CSVERGPETQYF. CDR3 DNA: TGCAGCGTTGAAAGGGGGCCAGAGACCCAGTACTTC. The whole variable domain, remainder taken from reference TRBV29-1 and TRBJ2-5, is SAVISQKPSRDICQRGTSLTIQCQVDSQVTMMFWYRQQPGQSLTLIATANQGSEATYESGFVIDKFPISRPNLTFSTLTVSNMSPEDSSIYLCSVERGPETQYFGPGTRLLVL.

The chain uses TRBV5-1 and TRBJ2-7, with 8 bases identical to TRBD1. J gave up 4 bases and V 0 bases, and 3 bases lay outside the gene matches. Germline V gene lookup returns CDR1 SGHRS and CDR2 YFSETQ. CDR3 length: 14 amino acids. The CDR3 loop is CASSLGQGQYEQYF. The CDR3 nucleotides read TGCGCCAGCAGCTTGGGACAGGGGCAATACGAGCAGTACTTC.

V and J are TRBV2 and TRBJ2-1; a possible D gene is TRBD1 (6 bases). This CDR3 is 15 amino acids long. Germline assignment: CDR1 SNHLY and CDR2 FYNNEI. Trimming took off 5 bases at V and 4 bases at J, with 15 bases between the two ends. The CDR3 is CASSSPGQDYNEQFF. CDR3 DNA sequence: TGTGCCAGCAGTTCCCCGGGACAAGATTACAATGAGCAGTTCTTC.

This clone was counted only a few times. The CDR3 nucleotides are TGTGCCAGCAGCCAAGAGTGGTGGACCGGCGGGGCAATCGCCACAGATACGCAGTATTTT. Amino acids: CASSQEWWTGGAIATDTQYF. V is TRBV4-2 and J is TRBJ2-3; weak D call: TRBD2 (6 bases). Per the germline V gene, CDR1 is LGHNA and CDR2 is YNFKEQ. The CDR3 is made up of 20 amino acids. The V end was cut by 0 bases, the J end by 2 bases, with 24 bases between.